The source of this T cell receptor (beta chain) is a study of T cell changes during pregnancy in multiple sclerosis. J lost 1 base, V lost 3 bases, and 6 bases had no gene match. CDR1 is SGHNT, CDR2 YYREEE, per germline (reference sequence). The length of the CDR3 is 15 residues. Sequenced by immunoSEQ multiplex PCR; TCRdb stores in-frame clones only, minus some. The sample yields over 70,000 clones, around 94% seen once. The sample was peripheral blood, taken in the third trimester of pregnancy. The chain carries TRBV5-4 and TRBJ2-7; 8 nucleotides line up with TRBD1. The source is a female donor with multiple sclerosis, enrolled in a pregnancy study. The CDR3 DNA reads as TGTGCCAGCAGCTGGTGGGACAGGTTATCCTACGAGCAGTACTTC. Its protein product is CASSWWDRLSYEQYF.